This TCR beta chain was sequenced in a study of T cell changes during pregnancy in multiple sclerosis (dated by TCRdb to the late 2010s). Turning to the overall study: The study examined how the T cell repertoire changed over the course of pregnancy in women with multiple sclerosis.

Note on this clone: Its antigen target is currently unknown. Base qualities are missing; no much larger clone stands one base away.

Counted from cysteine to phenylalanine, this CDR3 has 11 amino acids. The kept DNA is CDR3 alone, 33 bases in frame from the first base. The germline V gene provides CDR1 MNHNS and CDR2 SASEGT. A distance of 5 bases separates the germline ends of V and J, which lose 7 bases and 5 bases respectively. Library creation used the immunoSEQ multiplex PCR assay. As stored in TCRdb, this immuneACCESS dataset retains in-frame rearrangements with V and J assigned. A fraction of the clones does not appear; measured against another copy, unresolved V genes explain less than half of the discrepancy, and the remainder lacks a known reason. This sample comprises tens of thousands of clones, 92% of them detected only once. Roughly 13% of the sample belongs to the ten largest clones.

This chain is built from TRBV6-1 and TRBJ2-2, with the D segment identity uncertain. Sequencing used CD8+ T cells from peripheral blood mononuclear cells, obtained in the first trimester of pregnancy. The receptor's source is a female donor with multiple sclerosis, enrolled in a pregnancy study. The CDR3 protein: CASTTTGELFF. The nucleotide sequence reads TGTGCCAGCACTACTACCGGGGAGCTGTTTTTT.